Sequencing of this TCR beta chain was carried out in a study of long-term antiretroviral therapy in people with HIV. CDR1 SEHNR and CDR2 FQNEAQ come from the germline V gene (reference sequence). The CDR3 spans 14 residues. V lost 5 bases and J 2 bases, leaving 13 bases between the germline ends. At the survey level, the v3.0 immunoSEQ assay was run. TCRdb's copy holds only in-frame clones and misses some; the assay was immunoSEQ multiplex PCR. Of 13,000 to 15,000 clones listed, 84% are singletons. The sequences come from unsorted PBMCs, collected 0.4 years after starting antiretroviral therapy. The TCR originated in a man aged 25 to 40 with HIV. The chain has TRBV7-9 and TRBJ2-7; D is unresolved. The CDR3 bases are TGTGCCAGCAGCCCACTTGATAGAGCCTACGAGCAGTACTTC. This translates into CASSPLDRAYEQYF. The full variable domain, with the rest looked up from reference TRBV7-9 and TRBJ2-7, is DTGVSQNPRHKITKRGQNVTFRCDPISEHNRLYWYRQTLGQGPEFLTYFQNEAQLEKSRLLSDRFSAERPKGSFSTLEIQRTEQGDSAMYLCASSPLDRAYEQYFGPGTRLTVT.